This TCR beta chain is drawn from a study of beta chain features in type 1 diabetes. Overall study findings and caveats: In every one of the four CD4+ subsets, TCRB CDR3s were moderately but significantly shorter in Type 1 diabetes patients.

The investigators reverse transcribed all of the isolated RNA, so they sequenced expressed TCRB transcripts. Profiled with immunoSEQ multiplex PCR; TCRdb holds only in-frame clones, not every one. Altogether 500,000 to 650,000 clones are present, 9.5% to 15% being singletons, with the ten largest covering around 0.12%. The CDR3 spans 14 residues. Germline assignment: CDR1 SEHNR and CDR2 FQNEAQ (reference sequence). V shed 6 bases, J shed 4 bases, and the junction held 6 bases outside the gene matches. As for this clone: What it recognizes is unknown.

This rearrangement joins TRBV7-9 to TRBJ1-5; 7 nucleotides line up with TRBD1. The sequenced sample consisted of naive CD4+ T cells from blood. The TCR was taken from a man aged 25-45 years with type 1 diabetes. The CDR3 DNA sequence: TGTGCCAGCAGTCGGGACAGTGGGAATCAGCCCCAGCATTTT. It translates to CASSRDSGNQPQHF.